Presented here are 3 T cell receptor beta chains from one specimen sequenced in a study of T-cell reconstitution after alpha-beta-depleted transplantation in children. As it was prepared, the TCRbeta library received unique molecular identifiers. TCRdb processed the PCR reads anew with MiXCR; each CDR3 protein has one entry. This table holds 80,000 or so distinct CDR3 sequences, 12% to 15% found once. The material sequenced was PBMCs, mostly from graft donor cells, taken 180 days after TCRalphabeta/CD19-depleted stem cell transplant. The receptors originated from a male patient under 10 years old who had a stem cell transplant for acute lymphoblastic leukemia, so the T cells may come from the graft donor.

This clonotype appeared many times. This rearrangement joins TRBV11-2 to TRBJ2-5; D ambiguous. The germline gives CDR1 SGHAT, CDR2 FQNNGV. The CDR3 length is 11 residues. V dropped 8 bases and J dropped 0 bases, with 4 bases sitting between them. CDR3 sequence reads: CASANQETQYF. The CDR3 region has the DNA TGTGCCAGCGCCAACCAAGAGACCCAGTACTTC. Looking up the rest from reference TRBV11-2 and TRBJ2-5 gives the full variable domain: EAGVAQSPRYKIIEKRQSVAFWCNPISGHATLYWYQQILGQGPKLLIQFQNNGVVDDSQLPKDRFSAERLKGVDSTLKIQPAKLEDSAVYLCASANQETQYFGPGTRLLVL.

The DNA of the CDR3 is TGCGCCAGCAGCCTTGGGTCAGCAGAAGGTGAGCAGTACTTC. Translation: CASSLGSAEGEQYF. The chain couples TRBV5-1 to TRBJ2-7; D uncertain. The CDR3 extends over 14 amino acids. V lost 4 bases and J lost 7, with 18 bases in between. Germline CDR1 SGHRS, CDR2 YFSETQ.

This clonotype was observed a handful of times. The chain has TRBV21-1 and TRBJ2-1. TRBV21-1 is given as a pseudogene. This CDR3 has 12 residues. The chain's CDR3 is CASSKTLLWQFF. The CDR3 coding sequence is TGTGCCAGCAGCAAGACTTTGTTGTGGCAGTTCTTC.